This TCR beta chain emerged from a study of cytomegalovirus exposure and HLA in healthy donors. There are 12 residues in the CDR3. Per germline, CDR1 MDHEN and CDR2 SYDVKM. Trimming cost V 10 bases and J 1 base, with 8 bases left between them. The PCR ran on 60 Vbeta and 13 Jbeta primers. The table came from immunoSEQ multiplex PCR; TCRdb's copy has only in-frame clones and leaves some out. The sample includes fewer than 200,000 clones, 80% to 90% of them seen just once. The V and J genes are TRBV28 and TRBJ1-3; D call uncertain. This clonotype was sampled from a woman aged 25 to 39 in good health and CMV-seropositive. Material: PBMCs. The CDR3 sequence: CATTVSGNTIYF. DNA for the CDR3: TGTGCCACCACGGTGTCTGGAAACACCATATATTTT.